Listed below are T cell receptor beta chains from one sample, sequenced in a study of T cell repertoires in cytomegalovirus infection. In TCRdb, the reads were re-called with MiXCR into one record per CDR3 protein. The table shows nearly 700,000 distinct CDR3 sequences, with around a third occurring only once. These TCRs' antigens remain unknown. Specimen: cultured PBMCs, collected from culture after CMV antigen stimulation. The receptors derive from a human donor in good health (CMV status not recorded). Some clones in this sample may be carry-over from other donors' samples. CDR3s include the opening cysteine and the closing phenylalanine or tryptophan. Each record gives: V gene, clone size, J gene, D gene, CDR3 protein, CDR3 DNA. The D gene is left open where the match is weak. Some rows have no size entry. The others give once, few or many, or a class for an expanded clone.

TRBV19	NA	TRBJ2-3	TRBD2	CASSPPAGDPTDTQYF	TGTGCCAGTAGTCCCCCCGCGGGGGACCCCACAGATACGCAGTATTTT
TRBV4-1	NA	TRBJ2-5	TRBD2	CASSQDQRGNQETQYF	TGCGCCAGCAGCCAAGACCAGCGGGGAAACCAAGAGACCCAGTACTTC
TRBV29-1	NA	TRBJ2-5	NA	CSVEGQYQETQYF	TGCAGCGTTGAAGGGCAGTACCAAGAGACCCAGTACTTC
TRBV7-6	few	TRBJ2-6	NA	CASSLETPAGANVLTF	TGTGCCAGCAGCTTAGAGACACCCGCTGGGGCCAACGTCCTGACTTTC
TRBV19	NA	TRBJ2-1	TRBD2	CASSIGSGVNEQFF	TGTGCCAGTAGTATTGGTAGCGGGGTAAATGAGCAGTTCTTC
TRBV7-2	few	TRBJ2-1	NA	CASSLEVGPEQFF	TGTGCCAGCAGCTTAGAAGTAGGGCCCGAGCAGTTCTTC
TRBV5-1	NA	TRBJ1-5	TRBD1	CASSFGQGEQPQHF	TGCGCCAGCAGCTTCGGACAGGGGGAACAGCCCCAGCATTTT
TRBV19	NA	TRBJ1-6	NA	CASSITYLGGSPLHF	TGTGCCAGTAGTATAACCTACCTTGGGGGTTCACCCCTCCACTTT
TRBV5-5	NA	TRBJ1-2	TRBD1	CASSLLGGAVYNYGYTF	TGTGCCAGCAGCTTGTTAGGGGGCGCCGTATATAACTATGGCTACACCTTC
TRBV7-6	NA	TRBJ2-7	NA	CASSLTPWEQYF	TGTGCCAGCAGCTTAACTCCCTGGGAGCAGTACTTC
TRBV12-3/TRBV12-4	few	TRBJ2-5	TRBD2	CASSFRSGGAFQETQYF	TGTGCCAGCAGTTTTAGGAGCGGGGGGGCATTTCAAGAGACCCAGTACTTC
TRBV6-6	few	TRBJ1-1	NA	CASSLSGREAFF	TGTGCCAGCTCTCTGTCGGGCCGTGAAGCTTTCTTT
TRBV19	NA	TRBJ2-5	TRBD2	CASSPHSGLAEETQYF	TGTGCCAGTAGCCCCCACTCGGGACTAGCGGAAGAGACCCAGTACTTC
TRBV6-2/TRBV6-3	few	TRBJ2-7	TRBD2	CASIMTSGRFITYEQYF	TGTGCCAGCATCATGACTAGCGGGAGGTTTATTACCTACGAGCAGTACTTC
TRBV4-2	NA	TRBJ2-5	NA	CAGSPERQAGGTQYF	TGTGCCGGCAGCCCCGAGCGACAGGCCGGAGGGACCCAGTACTTC
TRBV7-6	NA	TRBJ2-3	TRBD2	CASSLGLGAGADTQYF	TGTGCCAGCAGCCTGGGCTTAGGAGCGGGAGCAGATACGCAGTATTTT
TRBV27	NA	TRBJ1-4	NA	CASRTDGTTNEKLFF	TGTGCCAGCAGGACGGACGGCACAACTAATGAAAAACTGTTTTTT
TRBV12-3/TRBV12-4	few	TRBJ1-4	NA	CASRDRGELFF	TGTGCCAGCAGAGACCGGGGGGAACTGTTTTTT
TRBV7-2	many	TRBJ1-3	NA	CASSVEPGNTIYF	TGTGCCAGCAGCGTCGAACCAGGGAACACCATATATTTT
TRBV10-3	NA	TRBJ1-5	NA	CATRTGTRNQPQHF	TGTGCCACTCGGACCGGAACAAGGAATCAGCCCCAGCATTTT
TRBV7-2	NA	TRBJ1-4	TRBD1	CASSQQGGTNEKLFF	TGTGCCAGCAGTCAACAGGGGGGAACTAATGAAAAACTGTTTTTT
TRBV20-1	few	TRBJ2-3	NA	CSARDRVGSDTQYF	TGCAGTGCTAGAGATAGGGTTGGTTCCGATACGCAGTATTTT
TRBV27	NA	TRBJ2-3	TRBD1	CASSLFTGGAGTDTQYF	TGTGCCAGCAGTTTATTTACAGGGGGCGCAGGCACAGATACGCAGTATTTT
TRBV12-3/TRBV12-4	NA	TRBJ2-3	TRBD2	CASSLNSGGGTDTQYF	TGTGCCAGCAGTTTAAACTCCGGGGGGGGCACAGATACGCAGTATTTT
TRBV20-1	NA	TRBJ2-7	TRBD1	CSAGQGALYEQYF	TGCAGTGCTGGACAGGGGGCGTTGTACGAGCAGTACTTC
TRBV6-2/TRBV6-3	NA	TRBJ1-1	NA	CASSYTGLTEAFF	TGTGCCAGCAGTTACACAGGTCTCACTGAAGCTTTCTTT
TRBV28	NA	TRBJ2-7	NA	CASMTAAYEQYF	TGTGCCAGCATGACTGCCGCCTACGAGCAGTACTTC
TRBV6-2/TRBV6-3	few	TRBJ2-7	TRBD1	CATRDSHYEQYF	TGTGCCACCCGGGACAGTCACTACGAGCAGTACTTC
TRBV20-1	NA	TRBJ1-2	NA	CSGEESSGASNYGYTF	TGCAGTGGAGAGGAGTCGAGTGGGGCGAGTAACTATGGCTACACCTTC
TRBV6-5	NA	TRBJ2-5	TRBD2	CASSYRGGGGETQYF	TGTGCCAGCAGTTACCGAGGCGGGGGGGGAGAGACCCAGTACTTC
TRBV7-6	NA	TRBJ2-1	TRBD2	CASSLVGRAGEQFF	TGTGCCAGCAGCTTAGTCGGGAGGGCCGGCGAGCAGTTCTTC
TRBV19	few	TRBJ1-1	NA	CASSYPSGPRGTEAFF	TGTGCCAGTAGTTACCCATCCGGGCCCCGAGGCACTGAAGCTTTCTTT
TRBV6-1	NA	TRBJ2-1	TRBD2	CASRLAGVREQFF	TGTGCCAGCAGATTAGCGGGAGTTCGGGAGCAGTTCTTC
TRBV7-2	NA	TRBJ2-3	NA	CASSLMTRLTDTQYF	TGTGCCAGCAGCTTAATGACTAGGTTAACAGATACGCAGTATTTT
TRBV28	NA	TRBJ2-5	NA	CSSSLVGQETQYF	TGTTCCAGCAGTTTAGTTGGCCAAGAGACCCAGTACTTC
TRBV4-3	NA	TRBJ1-4	TRBD1	CASSQRQGSNEKLFF	TGCGCCAGCAGCCAACGACAGGGATCGAATGAAAAACTGTTTTTT
TRBV7-6	NA	TRBJ2-1	NA	CASTEGTAEWGEQFF	TGTGCCAGCACCGAAGGGACTGCCGAGTGGGGTGAGCAGTTCTTC